These 11 T cell receptor beta chains were sequenced from one sample in a study of beta chain features in type 1 diabetes. Findings of the study overall: All four CD4+ subsets of Type 1 diabetes patients contained TCRB CDR3s that were moderately but significantly shorter.

These receptors lack a known antigen. Of the isolated RNA, all was reverse transcribed, and so the sequenced material was expressed TCRB transcripts. Assay: immunoSEQ multiplex PCR; the TCRdb copy retains only in-frame clones and omits some. This table has roughly 340,000 clones, about 12% appearing once. Sequencing used naive CD4+ T cells from blood. Every receptor here comes from a woman aged 18 to 35 with type 1 diabetes.

This sequence joins TRBV29-1 and TRBJ2-5; D uncertain. The CDR3 has 13 amino acids. Germline V CDR1 and CDR2: SQVTM, ANQGSEA. The V and J ends lost 4 bases and 1 base respectively, with 10 bases between them. CDR3 DNA sequence: TGCAGCGTTGGTCTCCGCGGCCAAGAGACCCAGTACTTC. Encoded protein: CSVGLRGQETQYF. Together with reference TRBV29-1 and TRBJ2-5, the CDR3 gives the full variable domain: SAVISQKPSRDICQRGTSLTIQCQVDSQVTMMFWYRQQPGQSLTLIATANQGSEATYESGFVIDKFPISRPNLTFSTLTVSNMSPEDSSIYLCSVGLRGQETQYFGPGTRLLVL.

This clone was seen a few times. The chain uses TRBV5-6 and TRBJ1-1, with D perhaps TRBD1 (6 bases). V shed 0 bases and J shed 3 bases, with 18 bases lying between them. Germline lookup yields CDR1 SGHDT and CDR2 YYEEEE. The CDR3 is made up of 17 amino acids. The CDR3 spells CASSLEVQGMLDTEAFF. The CDR3 DNA reads as TGTGCCAGCAGCTTGGAGGTACAGGGTATGTTGGACACTGAAGCTTTCTTT. The full variable domain, with the rest looked up from reference TRBV5-6 and TRBJ1-1, is DAGVTQSPTHLIKTRGQQVTLRCSPKSGHDTVSWYQQALGQGPQFIFQYYEEEERQRGNFPDRFSGHQFPNYSSELNVNALLLGDSALYLCASSLEVQGMLDTEAFFGQGTRLTVV.

The chain has TRBV5-4 and TRBJ2-1, with D perhaps TRBD1 (6 bases). V lost 4 bases and J lost 10, with 9 bases in between. The CDR3 totals 11 residues. Germline assignment: CDR1 SGHNT and CDR2 YYREEE (reference sequence). The CDR3 is CASSAQGEQFF. CDR3 nucleotides: TGTGCCAGCAGCGCCCAGGGGGAGCAGTTCTTC.

Only a few counts were recorded for this clone. V usage is TRBV15 and J usage is TRBJ1-6; D might be TRBD1 (6 bases). This CDR3 has 16 amino acids. Per the germline V gene, CDR1 is LNHNV and CDR2 is YYDKDF (reference sequence). The V and J ends lost 0 bases and 13 bases respectively, with 19 bases between them. The CDR3 DNA is TGTGCCACCAGCAGAGAAAAAAGGACAGCGGATGAGCCCCTCCACTTT. The encoded protein is CATSREKRTADEPLHF.

The sample holds a few counts of this clone. The chain has TRBV4-3 and TRBJ2-7; D is possibly TRBD1 (6 bases). V was pared by 1 base and J by 5 bases, with 9 bases between. Per the germline V gene, CDR1 is LGHNA and CDR2 is YSLEER. The CDR3 runs to 13 residues. CDR3 DNA: TGCGCCAGCAGCCAAGCTGGGGGCCACGAGCAGTACTTC. Its protein is CASSQAGGHEQYF.

The chain uses TRBV11-2 and TRBJ2-7, with D maybe TRBD2 (6 bases). This CDR3 is 15 amino acids long. V lost 5 bases and J lost 0, with 14 bases in between. The V gene's germline CDR1 is SGHAT and CDR2 FQNNGV. The DNA for the CDR3 is TGTGCCAGCAGCGCGGGACGTCAAAGCTCCTACGAGCAGTACTTC. It specifies CASSAGRQSSYEQYF.

This clone has just a few counts. V and J are TRBV25-1 and TRBJ2-7; maybe TRBD1 (7 bases). This CDR3 has 14 amino acids. V was clipped by 7 bases and J by 1 base, with 14 bases between them. Germline loops: CDR1 MGHDK, CDR2 SYGVNS. The CDR3 coding sequence is TGTGCCAGCAACCCCAGGGGGAGGTCCTACGAGCAGTACTTC. It codes for CASNPRGRSYEQYF.

The rearrangement links TRBV21-1 to TRBJ2-1; the listed D gene, TRBD2, was not tested against the DNA. TRBV21-1 is marked as a pseudogene. This CDR3 has 11 amino acids. CDR3 in amino acids: CASSRSNEQFF. As DNA, the CDR3 is TGTGCCAGCAGCAGGAGCAATGAGCAGTTCTTC.

This clone showed up just a few times. The genes are TRBV6-6 and TRBJ2-1; 9 bases agree with TRBD2. Germline CDR1 MNHNY, CDR2 SVGAGI (reference sequence). V shed 5 bases and J 6 bases; nucleotides not matched to a gene: 8. This CDR3 is built from 15 residues. CDR3 region: CASSNLLAGINEQFF. CDR3 bases: TGTGCCAGCAGTAACCTACTAGCGGGTATCAATGAGCAGTTCTTC.

This clone came up a few times. This chain links TRBV7-2 with TRBJ2-5; the D is unclear. The CDR3 covers 13 residues. Trimming took 5 bases from V and 5 from J, leaving 12 bases between them. The germline gives CDR1 SGHTA, CDR2 FQGNSA. DNA of the CDR3: TGTGCCAGCAGCGGATACACCGGGGAGACCCAGTACTTC. This translates into CASSGYTGETQYF.

The chain employs TRBV6-5 and TRBJ1-1; possibly TRBD1 for D (6 bases). Germline CDR1 MNHEY, CDR2 SVGAGI. Trimming took off 6 bases at V and 6 bases at J, with 20 bases between the two ends. The CDR3 runs to 15 residues. Here the CDR3 reads CASRVVRGGGAEAFF. Written as DNA, the CDR3 is TGTGCCAGCAGAGTTGTCAGGGGTGGGGGCGCTGAAGCTTTCTTT.